This T cell receptor beta chain was captured by sequencing in a study of T cell responses to AZD1222 COVID-19 vaccine. Sequencing used immunoSEQ multiplex PCR; TCRdb keeps in-frame clones, though not all of them. The profile shows about 88,000 clones, just over 90% of them singletons. The V end was cut by 2 bases, the J end by 4 bases, with 8 bases between. The germline gives CDR1 LGHDT, CDR2 YNNKEL (reference sequence). The CDR3 has 13 residues. The chain joins TRBV3-1 (or the pseudogene TRBV3-2) to TRBJ2-5; D uncertain. The sequence was collected from an adult who received the AZD1222 COVID-19 vaccine. The starting material was peripheral blood, obtained 28 days after the second AZD1222 dose. For the CDR3, the DNA is TGTGCCAGCAGCCAACTGGCAATAGAGACCCAGTACTTC. Translated, it gives CASSQLAIETQYF.